Listed below are T cell receptor beta chains from one sample, sequenced in a study of CD8 T cells in Susac syndrome. A single record per CDR3 protein comes from TCRdb applying MiXCR to the immunoSEQ multiplex PCR reads. The repertoire holds around 170,000 distinct CDR3 sequences, with 94% as singletons. The sequenced sample consisted of CD4+ T cells from PBMCs. All receptors derive from a human donor with Susac syndrome. The CDR3 runs from the conserved cysteine through the conserved F or W. Each record gives: J gene, V gene, clone size, CDR3 protein. A clone size is listed for some rows: how often the clone was seen (once, few, many), or a class if it is expanded.

J: TRBJ2-7
V: TRBV18
size: -
CDR3: CASSPGEKYEQYF

J: TRBJ2-2
V: TRBV9
size: -
CDR3: CASRAGGLTGELFF

J: TRBJ1-1
V: TRBV5-1
size: -
CDR3: CASIDRVGTEAFF

J: TRBJ2-1
V: TRBV3-1
size: -
CDR3: CASSHDDNEQFF

J: TRBJ1-2
V: TRBV20-1
size: -
CDR3: CSALDRARYGYTF

J: TRBJ2-7
V: TRBV3-1
size: few
CDR3: CASSPSYYEQYF

J: TRBJ2-4
V: TRBV20-1
size: -
CDR3: CSPQTLAKNIQYF

J: TRBJ1-4
V: TRBV7-9
size: -
CDR3: CASSRRQGSNEKLFF

J: TRBJ2-3
V: TRBV5-1
size: -
CDR3: CASSLAGRGRVTQYF

J: TRBJ2-1
V: TRBV3-1
size: -
CDR3: CASSKGYPYNEQFF

J: TRBJ1-5
V: TRBV29-1
size: -
CDR3: CSGGQGIGQPQHF

J: TRBJ1-1
V: TRBV12-3/TRBV12-4
size: -
CDR3: CASRLRGGLNTEAFF

J: TRBJ2-7
V: TRBV5-4
size: -
CDR3: CASSFPGTGGAYEQYF